The subject of this entry is one T cell receptor beta chain. V lost 1 base, J lost 8 bases, and 14 bases lay in between. CDR1 and CDR2 (germline): SGHTA, FQGNSA. The CDR3 contains 15 residues. The assay was immunoSEQ multiplex PCR, and TCRdb's table has in-frame clones only and misses some. The repertoire includes 65,000 to 90,000 clones, over 80% of them detected once, and 3.5% sits in the top ten. This specimen comes from a study of T cell changes during pregnancy in multiple sclerosis. The chain is built from TRBV7-2 and TRBJ2-2, with D possibly being TRBD2 (5 bases). The source was PBMCs, collected in the first trimester of pregnancy. The receptor's source is a female donor in good health, serving as a control in a pregnancy study. Some clones in this sample may be carry-over from other donors' samples. CDR3 sequence: CASSLGFGVAGELFF. The CDR3 nucleotides are TGTGCCAGCAGCTTAGGGTTCGGGGTCGCAGGGGAGCTGTTTTTT.